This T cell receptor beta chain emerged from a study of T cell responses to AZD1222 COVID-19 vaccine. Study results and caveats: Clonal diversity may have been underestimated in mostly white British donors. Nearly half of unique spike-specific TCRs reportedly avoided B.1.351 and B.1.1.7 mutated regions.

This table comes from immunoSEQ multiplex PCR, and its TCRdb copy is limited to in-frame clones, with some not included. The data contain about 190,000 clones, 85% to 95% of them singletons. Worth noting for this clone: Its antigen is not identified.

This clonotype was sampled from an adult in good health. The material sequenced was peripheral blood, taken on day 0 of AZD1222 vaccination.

CDR3 region: CASSFSVLDGYTF. For the CDR3, the DNA is TGTGCCAGCAGTTTTTCGGTCCTGGATGGCTACACCTTC. The rearrangement joins TRBV12-3 or TRBV12-4 to TRBJ1-2; D gene unclear. Trimming took 3 bases from V and 6 from J, leaving 11 bases between them. This CDR3 has 13 amino acids.